This TCR beta chain appears in the sequencing data of a study of regulatory T cells in long-lasting Graves disease. The overall study: Graves' patients (newly diagnosed) had been on antithyroid drugs under 3 months.

This clonotype was seen a few times. What it binds is unknown. Sequencing libraries for TCR beta were prepared with iRepertoire HTBI primers and Arm-PCR of CDR3 regions. TCRdb passed the multiplex PCR reads through MiXCR, listing each CDR3 protein once. Of under 800,000 distinct CDR3 sequences in the sample, 16% are singletons; the top ten hold around 18%. This sample's time point: newly diagnosed GD, antithyroid drugs for less than 3 months. PBMC RNA served as the TCR library source. From each patient, roughly 9 milliliters of peripheral blood was drawn and collected into an EDTA anticoagulant tube. Trimming stripped 7 bases from V and 5 bases from J, with 15 bases between. This CDR3 contains 13 residues. Germline V gene sequence: CDR1 SQVTM, CDR2 ANQGSEA. Findings of the study overall: Favored usage of TRBV28, TRBJ1-2 and TRBJ2-5 was recorded in persistent disease.

This sample was also put to use in a study of T cells in Graves' hyperthyroidism and ophthalmopathy. That work contributes: Graves' hyperthyroidism qualified as stable when ophthalmopathy did not progress within 18 months.

V gene TRBV29-1 combines with J gene TRBJ2-1; D unresolved. The source was peripheral blood mononuclear cells (PBMCs), collected at new diagnosis, from a patient treated with antithyroid drugs. This TCR came from a woman under 40 with Graves disease. The CDR3 reads CSGEWLANNEQFF. The CDR3 region has the DNA TGCAGCGGAGAATGGTTGGCGAACAATGAGCAGTTCTTC.